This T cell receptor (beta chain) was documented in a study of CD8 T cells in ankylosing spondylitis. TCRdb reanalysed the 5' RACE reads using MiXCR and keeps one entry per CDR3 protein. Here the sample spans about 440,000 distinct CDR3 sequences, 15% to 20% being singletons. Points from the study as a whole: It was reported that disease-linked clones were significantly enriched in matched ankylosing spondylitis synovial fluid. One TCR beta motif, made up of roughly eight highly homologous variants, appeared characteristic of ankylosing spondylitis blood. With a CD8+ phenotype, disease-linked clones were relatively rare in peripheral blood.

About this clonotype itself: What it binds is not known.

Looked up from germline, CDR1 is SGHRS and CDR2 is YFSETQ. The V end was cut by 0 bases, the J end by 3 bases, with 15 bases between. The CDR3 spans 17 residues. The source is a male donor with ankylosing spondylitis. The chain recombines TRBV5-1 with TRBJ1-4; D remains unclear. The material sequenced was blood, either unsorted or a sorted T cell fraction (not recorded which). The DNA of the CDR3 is TGCGCCAGCAGCTTGGCTTGGCCCCGTCCAGCTAATGAAAAACTGTTTTTT. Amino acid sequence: CASSLAWPRPANEKLFF. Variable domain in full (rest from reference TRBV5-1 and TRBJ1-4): KAGVTQTPRYLIKTRGQQVTLSCSPISGHRSVSWYQQTPGQGLQFLFEYFSETQRNKGNFPGRFSGRQFSNSRSEMNVSTLELGDSALYLCASSLAWPRPANEKLFFGSGTQLSVL.